This TCR beta chain emerged from a study of blood T cell repertoires in COVID-19. Looking at the study overall: Acute and convalescent COVID-19 samples came from the United States, Italy and Spain. Sources were T cells, B-cell-depleted T cells, or PBMCs; the material itself was cDNA or gDNA.

Original processing notes: The assay estimated nucleated cells by amplifying reference gene primers. Using immunoSEQ multiplex PCR, the repertoire was profiled, and TCRdb retains in-frame clones only, with some absent. V, J and clone size were drawn from that table, and D and trimming were deduced from the DNA. The sample includes about 250,000 clones, roughly 80% of them seen just once. The specimen was peripheral blood. This TCR was recovered from a man of 80 years or more with acute or convalescent COVID-19.

The CDR3 nucleotides read TGTGCCAGCAGCTTAGGCTCAGCGACAGATACGCAGTATTTT. Protein product: CASSLGSATDTQYF. The chain carries TRBV7-8 and TRBJ2-3; no clear D gene. The length of the CDR3 is 14 residues. The germline V and J ends were trimmed by 1 base and 3 bases, with 8 bases remaining between them. Germline CDR1 is SGHVS and CDR2 is FQNEAQ.